What follows are 29 T cell receptor beta chains derived from one specimen sequenced in a study of CD8 T cells in Susac syndrome (dated by TCRdb to between 2018 and 2021). The method behind the library was the immunoSEQ multiplex PCR assay. RNA was extracted using the RNeasy kit, and roughly 0.5 to 1 ug of the RNA was reverse transcribed with random hexamers. TCRdb reprocessed the public reads (quality trimming at Q25 with fastp, clone calling with MiXCR) and kept in-frame beta chains. When rows share a CDR3 protein, they turn into one entry using the most common DNA and genes. For this sample there are approximately 280,000 distinct CDR3 sequences; approximately 85% appear just once. Clones ranked in the top ten supply around 0.12% of the sample. The sample was CD8+ T cells from PBMCs. These receptors were obtained from a human donor with multiple sclerosis.

This chain links TRBV6-6 with TRBJ2-7, with 7 bases fitting TRBD2. This CDR3 is 15 amino acids long. V shed 8 bases, J shed 0 bases, and the junction held 10 bases outside the gene matches. Per germline, CDR1 MNHNY and CDR2 SVGAGI (reference sequence). The CDR3, as DNA: TGTGCCAGCTCACCACCGGGGGAGGGCTCCTACGAGCAGTACTTC. This gives the protein CASSPPGEGSYEQYF.

The chain is built from TRBV4-2 and TRBJ2-1, with TRBD2 matching over 7 bases. Germline V lookup: CDR1 LGHNA, CDR2 YNFKEQ. With V trimmed by 0 bases and J by 7 bases, 12 bases remained unmatched. This CDR3 comprises 17 residues. This CDR3 is CASSQDPVSGEDNEQFF. CDR3 coding DNA: TGTGCCAGCAGCCAAGATCCGGTGAGCGGGGAAGATAATGAGCAGTTCTTC.

This clonotype was counted only a few times. J is TRBJ2-1 and V is TRBV3-1; D gene ambiguous. Germline V gene lookup returns CDR1 LGHDT and CDR2 YNNKEL (reference sequence). This CDR3 spans 12 amino acids. V gave up 0 bases and J gave up 9 bases, with 6 bases separating them. CDR3 nucleotide sequence: TGTGCCAGCAGCCAAGAGGGGTTTGAGCAGTTCTTC. It specifies CASSQEGFEQFF.

This clonotype was seen a few times. V gene TRBV5-1 combines with J gene TRBJ2-7; D unresolved. CDR3 length equals 12 residues. Deletions cut 0 bases from V and 5 bases from J, with 6 bases between. The V gene's germline CDR1 is SGHRS and CDR2 YFSETQ. The DNA for the CDR3 is TGCGCCAGCAGCTTGGAGGCGGACGAGCAGTACTTC. Its protein product is CASSLEADEQYF.

This chain connects TRBV19 to TRBJ2-1; perhaps TRBD1 as D (6 bases). Trimming left V 6 bases short and J 6 bases short, with 15 bases between. Germline V gene lookup returns CDR1 LNHDA and CDR2 SQIVND (reference sequence). The CDR3 has 14 amino acids. CDR3 DNA: TGTGCCAGTAGACCTTCCGGGACATTCAATGAGCAGTTCTTC. It codes for CASRPSGTFNEQFF.

The V call is TRBV10-1, the J call TRBJ1-5; possible D gene TRBD1, 5 bases. The CDR3 sequence is 16 residues long. The V end lost 7 bases, the J end lost 7 bases, and 23 bases lay between the germline ends. CDR1 is WNHNN, CDR2 SYGVQD, per germline (reference sequence). DNA for the CDR3: TGCGCCAGCAACTCCGGGGCCAGGGAAGAGGGCCAGCCCCAGCATTTT. It is translated as CASNSGAREEGQPQHF.

The V gene is TRBV14, the J gene TRBJ2-7; D may be TRBD1 (6 bases). V shed 2 bases and J shed 3 bases, with 20 bases lying between them. Germline V gives CDR1 SGHDN, CDR2 FVKESK. This CDR3 spans 17 amino acids. CDR3 nucleotides: TGTGCCAGCAGCCAACCCCCGAAATGGACAGTCGTCTACGAGCAGTACTTC. The encoded protein is CASSQPPKWTVVYEQYF. Full variable domain (missing parts from reference TRBV14 and TRBJ2-7): EAGVTQFPSHSVIEKGQTVTLRCDPISGHDNLYWYRRVMGKEIKFLLHFVKESKQDESGMPNNRFLAERTGGTYSTLKVQPAELEDSGVYFCASSQPPKWTVVYEQYFGPGTRLTVT.

V gene TRBV7-9 combines with J gene TRBJ1-1; no reliable D call. This CDR3 comprises 12 residues. CDR1 and CDR2 (germline): SEHNR, FQNEAQ (reference sequence). Trimming cost V 5 bases and J 0 bases, with 4 bases left between them. CDR3 amino acids: CASSPVNTEAFF. Here the CDR3 DNA reads TGTGCCAGCAGCCCGGTGAACACTGAAGCTTTCTTT. The whole variable domain, filled in from reference TRBV7-9 and TRBJ1-1, reads DTGVSQNPRHKITKRGQNVTFRCDPISEHNRLYWYRQTLGQGPEFLTYFQNEAQLEKSRLLSDRFSAERPKGSFSTLEIQRTEQGDSAMYLCASSPVNTEAFFGQGTRLTVV.

This clonotype was detected only once. The V and J genes are TRBV7-3 and TRBJ2-1, with 8 bases identical to TRBD2. J gave up 3 bases and V 1 base, and 11 bases lay outside the gene matches. This CDR3 spans 18 amino acids. The V gene's germline CDR1 is SGHTA and CDR2 FQGTGA. CDR3 sequence: CASSLIVSGIDGYNEQFF. The CDR3 nucleotides read TGTGCCAGCAGCTTAATCGTTAGCGGGATAGACGGCTACAATGAGCAGTTCTTC.

This clonotype was recorded once. The chain couples TRBV12-5 to TRBJ2-5; no clear D. CDR1 is LGHNT and CDR2 is FRNRAP in the germline V gene. Trimming shortened V by 1 base and J by 7 bases, and 10 bases separated the two germline ends. The length of the CDR3 is 13 residues. Here the CDR3 DNA reads TGTGCTAGTGGTTTGGCTCTTTGGGGGACCCAGTACTTC. Protein product: CASGLALWGTQYF. Full variable domain (rest looked up from reference TRBV12-5 and TRBJ2-5): DARVTQTPRHKVTEMGQEVTMRCQPILGHNTVFWYRQTMMQGLELLAYFRNRAPLDDSGMPKDRFSAEMPDATLATLKIQPSEPRDSAVYFCASGLALWGTQYFGPGTRLLVL.

This clonotype occurred a few times. The chain uses TRBV27 and TRBJ2-7, with 8 bases that match TRBD1. The CDR3 loop spans 12 amino acids. Germline trimming cut 7 bases from V and 3 bases from J; bases unmatched to any gene: 2. Germline-derived CDR1 and CDR2 are MNHEY and SMNVEV (reference sequence). CDR3 nucleotides: TGTGCCAGCAAACAGGGGGGCTACGAGCAGTACTTC. Translated, it gives CASKQGGYEQYF.

This clonotype is a singleton in its sample. The genes are TRBV5-5 and TRBJ2-3; the match to TRBD1 covers 9 bases. V was clipped by 3 bases and J by 6 bases; unmatched bases: 5. This CDR3 spans 14 amino acids. CDR1 and CDR2 (germline): SGHKS, YYEKEE (reference sequence). The CDR3 DNA sequence: TGTGCCAGCAGCTCAACAGGGGGCGCGGATACGCAGTATTTT. Amino acids: CASSSTGGADTQYF.

J is TRBJ2-5 and V is TRBV28; D is unresolved. Germline V CDR1 and CDR2: MDHEN, SYDVKM. The CDR3 totals 15 residues. Trimming took off 3 bases at V and 3 bases at J, with 14 bases between the two ends. The DNA of the CDR3 is TGTGCCAGCAGTTTTATTTTAGCCACCGAAGAGACCCAGTACTTC. Protein: CASSFILATEETQYF. Full variable domain (outside the CDR3, taken from reference TRBV28 and TRBJ2-5): DVKVTQSSRYLVKRTGEKVFLECVQDMDHENMFWYRQDPGLGLRLIYFSYDVKMKEKGDIPEGYSVSREKKERFSLILESASTNQTSMYLCASSFILATEETQYFGPGTRLLVL.

CDR3 nucleotide sequence: TGCAGCGTTGTAACGGGAGACTCATACGAGCAGTACTTC. This sequence encodes CSVVTGDSYEQYF. The chain uses TRBV29-1 and TRBJ2-7; D is possibly TRBD2 (6 bases). V lost 4 bases to trimming and J lost 4 bases, with 14 bases between them. In germline, CDR1 is SQVTM, CDR2 ANQGSEA. This CDR3 region has 13 residues.

The V and J genes are TRBV12-3 or TRBV12-4 and TRBJ1-2; D is perhaps TRBD1 (5 bases). The CDR3 sequence is 13 residues long. V lost 7 bases and J 4 bases, leaving 13 bases between the germline ends. The CDR3 loop is CASTRRDPYGYTF. The CDR3 DNA reads TGTGCCAGCACCAGGAGGGACCCCTATGGCTACACCTTC.

This clonotype has only one observation. The chain has TRBV13 and TRBJ1-5; D unclear. The V end was cut by 0 bases, the J end by 2 bases, with 14 bases between. Germline V gives CDR1 PRHDT, CDR2 FYEKMQ (reference sequence). This CDR3 has 17 residues. CDR3 bases: TGTGCCAGCAGCTTAGGGCCCCAAGTGCTCGGCAATCAGCCCCAGCATTTT. Residues: CASSLGPQVLGNQPQHF.

This chain joins TRBV24-1 and TRBJ2-2; 9 bases map to TRBD1. Germline V CDR1 and CDR2: KGHDR, SFDVKD. Trimming cost V 4 bases and J 6 bases; bases outside gene matches: 11. The CDR3 extends over 17 amino acids. Here the CDR3 reads CATSDRAGTGTPGELFF. CDR3 in DNA: TGTGCCACCAGTGACAGAGCCGGGACAGGGACCCCCGGGGAGCTGTTTTTT.

The J gene is TRBJ1-6, the V gene TRBV20-1; TRBD1 aligns across 7 bases. This CDR3 spans 15 amino acids. The V segment lost 2 bases and the J segment 4 bases; nucleotides outside the gene matches: 5. CDR1 is DFQATT and CDR2 is SNEGSKA in the germline V gene (reference sequence). The CDR3 region has the DNA TGCAGTGCTAGACGACAGGGAAATTATAATTCACCCCTCCACTTT. This encodes CSARRQGNYNSPLHF.

The chain is built from TRBV6-6 and TRBJ2-1; 11 nucleotides agree with TRBD2. This CDR3 has 14 amino acids. Looked up from germline, CDR1 is MNHNY and CDR2 is SVGAGI (reference sequence). The ends lost 9 bases at V and 9 bases at J; junction bases unmatched: 10. CDR3 sequence reads: CASSGRAIDGEQFF. The CDR3 DNA follows: TGTGCCAGTAGCGGGAGGGCCATCGATGGTGAGCAGTTCTTC.

The chain carries TRBV12-3 or TRBV12-4 and TRBJ2-7; D remains unclear. The CDR3 totals 14 residues. V was shortened by 6 bases and J by 3 bases, with 15 bases between the two germline ends. The CDR3 nucleotides are TGTGCCAGCAGCTCCTTTCGAGGCCGCTACGAGCAGTACTTC. It translates to CASSSFRGRYEQYF.

With respect to this clonotype: At one end the junction does not follow the germline gene, possibly because of a read error. The chain uses TRBV29-1 and TRBJ2-2; maybe TRBD2 (5 bases). Germline V CDR1 and CDR2: SQVTM, ANQGSEA. The CDR3 is 13 residues long. The CDR3 loop is CSAELREGGELFF. CDR3 DNA: TGCAGCGCTGAATTACGGGAAGGCGGGGAGCTGTTTTTT.

The chain employs TRBV28 and TRBJ2-1; D uncertain. The germline gives CDR1 MDHEN, CDR2 SYDVKM. V was clipped by 1 base and J by 0 bases, with 10 bases between them. This CDR3 contains 16 residues. The CDR3, as DNA: TGTGCCAGCAGTTTATTAGTCCTGGGCTCCTACAATGAGCAGTTCTTC. Translated: CASSLLVLGSYNEQFF.

This chain uses TRBV27 with TRBJ2-7; 9 bases are shared with TRBD1. This CDR3 contains 14 residues. Germline CDR1 is MNHEY and CDR2 is SMNVEV (reference sequence). J lost 6 bases, V lost 4 bases, and 7 bases had no gene match. As DNA, the CDR3 is TGTGCCAGCAGTTCACCTGGACAGGGGCGCGAGCAGTACTTC. Translation gives CASSSPGQGREQYF.

The rearrangement uses TRBV6-6 and TRBJ1-1; D is unresolved. The germline CDR1 and CDR2 sequences are MNHNY and SVGAGI (reference sequence). The CDR3 totals 13 residues. V was trimmed by 5 bases and J by 0 bases, leaving 7 bases between them. The CDR3 nucleotides are TGTGCCAGCAGTCGCTGGATGAACACTGAAGCTTTCTTT. Protein sequence: CASSRWMNTEAFF.

The genes are TRBV29-1 and TRBJ1-1; D is perhaps TRBD1 (6 bases). Deletions cut 6 bases from V and 3 bases from J, with 20 bases between. Germline CDR1 reads SQVTM; CDR2 reads ANQGSEA. The CDR3 totals 15 residues. As DNA, the CDR3 is TGCAGCGTACGGTCGCGGGGGGCGGAGTACACTGAAGCTTTCTTT. This encodes CSVRSRGAEYTEAFF.

V is TRBV4-1 and J is TRBJ2-1; TRBD2 agrees at 9 bases. CDR3 length: 15 residues. J was trimmed by 9 bases and V by 1 base; bases with no gene match: 7. Germline V gene lookup returns CDR1 MGHRA and CDR2 YSYEKL. The CDR3, as DNA: TGCGCCAGCAGCCAAGGTGCGGGAGGGCCTGTTGAGCAGTTCTTC. Translation: CASSQGAGGPVEQFF.

The rearrangement uses TRBV6-1 and TRBJ2-5; TRBD1 matches 7 bases. This CDR3 contains 16 residues. Trimming at V came to 1 base and at J to 2 bases, leaving 7 bases not matched to a gene. Germline V lookup: CDR1 MNHNS, CDR2 SASEGT. CDR3 nucleotide sequence: TGTGCCAGCAGTGAAGTAGTCGGGACAGTTCAAGAGACCCAGTACTTC. It codes for CASSEVVGTVQETQYF.

The chain uses TRBV28 and TRBJ1-5, with D possibly TRBD1 on 5 matching bases. Germline V gene lookup returns CDR1 MDHEN and CDR2 SYDVKM. This CDR3 contains 18 residues. Trimming cost V 6 bases and J 7 bases, with 28 bases left between them. CDR3 protein: CASSPPPAGGVLEQPQHF. In nucleotides, the CDR3 is TGTGCCAGCAGCCCCCCCCCGGCGGGAGGGGTTTTAGAACAGCCCCAGCATTTT.

This clonotype was detected a few times. The rearrangement joins TRBV12-3 or TRBV12-4 to TRBJ2-5; D is perhaps TRBD1 or TRBD2 (5 bases each). V was cut by 5 bases and J by 4 bases, with 17 bases left in between. The length of the CDR3 is 15 residues. Here the CDR3 reads CASSPGRSKGETQYF. In DNA form, the CDR3 reads TGTGCCAGCAGTCCGGGACGGAGCAAGGGAGAGACCCAGTACTTC.